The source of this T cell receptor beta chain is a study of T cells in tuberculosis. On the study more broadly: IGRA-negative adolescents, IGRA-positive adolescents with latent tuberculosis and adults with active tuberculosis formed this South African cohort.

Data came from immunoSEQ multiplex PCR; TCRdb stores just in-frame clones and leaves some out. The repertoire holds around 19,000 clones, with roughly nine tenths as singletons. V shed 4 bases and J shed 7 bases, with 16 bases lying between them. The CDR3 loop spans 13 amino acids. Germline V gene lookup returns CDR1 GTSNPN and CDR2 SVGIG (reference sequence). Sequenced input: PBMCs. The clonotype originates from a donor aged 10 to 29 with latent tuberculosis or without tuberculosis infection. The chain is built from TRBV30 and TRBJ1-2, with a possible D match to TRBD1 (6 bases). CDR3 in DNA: TGTGCCTGGAAAGGGGGACCCGGCTTTGGCTACACCTTC. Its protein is CAWKGGPGFGYTF.